The following is a T cell receptor beta chain sequence with its context. This clonotype has at least ten counts. The specificity of this receptor is unknown. No quality values exist for individual bases; no much larger clone is one base distant. This sample was included in a study of T cells in Graves' hyperthyroidism and ophthalmopathy (dated by TCRdb to about 2019). Background for the entire study: Peripheral blood was collected at initial diagnosis, before any treatment. To identify distinguishing TCR V-J signatures, a discovery cohort of around 100 patients was used, comprising 40 to 45 with Graves' ophthalmopathy and approximately 58 with stable Graves' hyperthyroidism. Whether ophthalmopathy could be predicted prospectively was tested in an independent validation cohort made up of under 20 hyperthyroidism patients plus 17 patients who later progressed to ophthalmopathy. The roughly 100 discovery patients were randomly divided into training and test sets at a 7:3 ratio. The study also compared thyroid tissue and blood T-cell repertoires from a handful of Graves' hyperthyroidism patients. Following sampling, methimazole starting at 30 mg daily was given to hyperthyroidism patients, and high-dose intravenous methylprednisolone was given to ophthalmopathy patients. According to the paper, TCR Vbeta CDR3 sequencing was carried out on 135 peripheral blood samples, which came from fewer than 50 ophthalmopathy, roughly 75 hyperthyroidism and approximately 17 progressor patients. Broader findings and caveats from the paper: In validation, the model predicted progression to ophthalmopathy with approximately 69% sensitivity and over 72% specificity, a median of roughly seven months before onset. Most expanded thyroid clonotypes (frequency above 0.001) were also found in blood, which suggests that blood repertoires may mirror thyroid immune responses. In cross-validation, a model built on a 13 V-J signature told ophthalmopathy apart from stable hyperthyroidism with under 90% sensitivity and about 81% specificity, and in testing the same model reached 80%/75%. Sample size was not statistically predetermined, and investigators were not blinded to group allocation.

The TCR beta CDR3 regions were amplified from the RNA transcripts. For the first round of RT-PCR on the TCR CDR3, the HTBI primer set was used together with the Qiagen OneStep RT-PCR kit. A second multiplex PCR round built the libraries, followed by size selection and purification. Libraries were sequenced paired-end with 100 bp reads on an Illumina HiSeq2000. The authors' analysis ran thus. SOAPnuke was used to process the raw data, removing reads that contained adapters or uncalled bases, had a mean Phred below 15, or lacked an exact match to the constant primer or identifier. High-quality paired reads were merged using COPE v1.2.5, and each unique nucleotide sequence was defined as a clonotype. MiTCR v1.1 was used to align clonotypes to the IMGT TRBV, TRBD and TRBJ reference segments. The analysis was restricted to V-J combinations with a frequency above 0.0001, which together covered over 99% of the repertoires. A TCS score was defined as the ratio between F50 (clonal expansion) and ExV (chaos), using BLOSUM62-based TCRdist between CDR3 peptides within each V-J. Welch's t-statistics and random forest reduced roughly 530 V-J features to roughly 13, which were used in a naive Bayes classifier (R e1071). TCRdb's own reprocessing of the public reads used fastp at Q25 and MiXCR and kept productive beta chains. Here each entry gathers all rows of one CDR3 protein and keeps the most common genes and DNA. The V and J calls follow TCRdb's processing rather than the paper's. Recorded for this sample are about half a million distinct CDR3 sequences; around 15% of them occurred a single time. Around 28% of the sample belongs to the ten largest clones.

Ophthalmopathy patients had moderately to severely active disease, Clinical Activity Score of at least 3, NOSPECS grade of at least 4, and duration under 3 months. Any patient with an uncontrolled infection, another autoimmune disease, pregnancy or lactation was excluded. Diagnoses were established on the basis of clinical symptoms, serum thyroxine and TRAb, thyroid ultrasound, and orbital computed tomography. PBMCs were separated from approximately 10 ml of fresh peripheral blood using Ficoll-Paque density gradient centrifugation. Trizol reagent was used to extract total RNA, and RNA quality was then checked on an Agilent 2100 Bioanalyzer. There are 15 amino acids in the CDR3, from cysteine to phenylalanine inclusive. Kept here is only the CDR3 DNA, which spans 45 bases and is read in frame from base 1. V and J are truncated by 2 bases and 4 bases respectively, leaving an intervening sequence of 14 bases. The germline V gene (reference sequence) sets CDR1 to GTSNPN and CDR2 to SVGIG.

The sample comprised blood. The V and J segments used are TRBV30 and TRBJ2-2, with the D assignment possibly TRBD1 or TRBD2, given 5 matching bases for each. This receptor was taken from a woman in her twenties or thirties with Graves' ophthalmopathy. The CDR3: CAWSPRDLSTGELFF. The DNA sequence is given as TGTGCCTGGAGTCCTCGGGACCTAAGCACCGGGGAGCTGTTTTTT.